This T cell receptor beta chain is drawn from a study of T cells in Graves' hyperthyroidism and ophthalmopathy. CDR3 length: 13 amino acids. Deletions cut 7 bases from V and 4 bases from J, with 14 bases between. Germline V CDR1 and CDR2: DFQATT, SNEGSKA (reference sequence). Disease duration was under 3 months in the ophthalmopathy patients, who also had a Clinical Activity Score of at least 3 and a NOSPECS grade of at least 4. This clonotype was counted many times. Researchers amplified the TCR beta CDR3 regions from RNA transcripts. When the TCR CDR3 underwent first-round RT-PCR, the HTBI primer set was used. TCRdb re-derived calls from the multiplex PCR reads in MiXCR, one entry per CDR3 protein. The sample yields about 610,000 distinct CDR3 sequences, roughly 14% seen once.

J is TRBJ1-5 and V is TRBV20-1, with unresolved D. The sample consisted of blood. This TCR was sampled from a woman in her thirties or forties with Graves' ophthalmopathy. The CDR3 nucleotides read TGCAGTGGGTTGAAGGACGTAAATCAGCCCCAGCATTTT. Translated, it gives CSGLKDVNQPQHF.